A single sample gave rise to the 20 T cell receptor beta chains below, sequenced in a study of cytomegalovirus exposure and HLA in healthy donors. The PCR used 60 Vbeta and 13 Jbeta primers. TCRdb keeps only in-frame clones here, not all; method: immunoSEQ multiplex PCR. The sample holds fewer than 150,000 clones, approximately 74% seen once. What was sequenced was PBMCs. Receptors were obtained from a middle-aged woman in good health and CMV-seropositive.

The chain is built from TRBV7-3 and TRBJ1-1; the D is unclear. CDR3 length equals 12 residues. Trimming took 5 bases from V and 7 from J, leaving 11 bases between them. Germline values: CDR1 SGHTA, CDR2 FQGTGA. CDR3 residues: CASSQLTGEAFF. CDR3 DNA sequence: TGTGCCAGCAGCCAGCTGACGGGTGAAGCTTTCTTT. Full variable domain (rest looked up from reference TRBV7-3 and TRBJ1-1): GAGVSQTPSNKVTEKGKYVELRCDPISGHTALYWYRQSLGQGPEFLIYFQGTGAADDSGLPNDRFFAVRPEGSVSTLKIQRTERGDSAVYLCASSQLTGEAFFGQGTRLTVV.

A few counts support this clone. The V gene is TRBV30, the J gene TRBJ1-1; perhaps TRBD1 as D (5 bases). This CDR3 contains 14 residues. V gave up 0 bases and J gave up 6 bases, with 14 bases separating them. Per the germline V gene, CDR1 is GTSNPN and CDR2 is SVGIG (reference sequence). Here the CDR3 reads CAWSVQVVSAEAFF. DNA of the CDR3: TGTGCCTGGAGTGTACAGGTGGTTTCGGCTGAAGCTTTCTTT.

V usage is TRBV18 and J usage is TRBJ1-3; D is perhaps TRBD1 (6 bases). Germline V gene sequence: CDR1 KGHSH, CDR2 LQKENI. V gave up 2 bases and J gave up 3 bases, with 11 bases separating them. This CDR3 comprises 15 residues. CDR3 region: CASSPSRGDGNTIYF. CDR3 DNA sequence: TGTGCCAGCTCACCATCCAGGGGTGATGGAAACACCATATATTTT.

This sequence joins TRBV30 and TRBJ1-1; perhaps TRBD1 as D (5 bases). CDR3 length: 15 amino acids. V was pared by 0 bases and J by 0 bases, with 11 bases between. The germline V gene has CDR1 GTSNPN and CDR2 SVGIG (reference sequence). CDR3 nucleotide sequence: TGTGCCTGGAGTGTCCGATCGACAGTGAACACTGAAGCTTTCTTT. It specifies CAWSVRSTVNTEAFF.

V gene TRBV14 combines with J gene TRBJ1-2, with TRBD1 matching 10 bases. The CDR3 spans 16 residues. J gave up 6 bases and V 2 bases, and 9 bases lay outside the gene matches. CDR1 is SGHDN and CDR2 is FVKESK in the germline V gene. CDR3 sequence: CASSQTGQGIRDGYTF. CDR3 nucleotide sequence: TGTGCCAGCAGCCAAACGGGACAGGGGATCAGGGATGGCTACACCTTC. Combining the CDR3 with reference TRBV14 and TRBJ1-2 gives the whole variable domain EAGVTQFPSHSVIEKGQTVTLRCDPISGHDNLYWYRRVMGKEIKFLLHFVKESKQDESGMPNNRFLAERTGGTYSTLKVQPAELEDSGVYFCASSQTGQGIRDGYTFGSGTRLTVV.

The rearrangement uses TRBV19 and TRBJ2-2, with TRBD2 identical over 11 bases. Germline V gene data show CDR1 as LNHDA and CDR2 as SQIVND (reference sequence). Trimming took 1 base from V and 7 from J; bases not matched to a gene: 2. The CDR3 loop spans 15 amino acids. This CDR3 reads CASSIVAGGIGELFF. The CDR3 bases are TGTGCCAGTAGTATAGTAGCGGGAGGGATCGGGGAGCTGTTTTTT.

CDR3 protein: CASSPGAGGNEQYF. CDR3 DNA: TGTGCCAGCTCACCGGGAGCGGGGGGAAACGAGCAGTACTTC. The chain uses TRBV18 and TRBJ2-7, with TRBD2 matching 9 bases. The CDR3 has 14 amino acids. After removal of 3 bases from V and 5 bases from J, the junction contained 5 bases not matched to a gene. Germline CDR1 KGHSH, CDR2 LQKENI.

The J gene is TRBJ2-2, the V gene TRBV7-6, with 8 bases aligning to TRBD1. CDR3 length: 16 residues. With V trimmed by 5 bases and J by 2 bases, 7 bases remained unmatched. Germline lookup yields CDR1 SGHVS and CDR2 FNYEAQ. The CDR3 sequence: CASSAQGALNTGELFF. The CDR3 DNA reads TGTGCCAGCAGCGCTCAGGGGGCGCTTAACACCGGGGAGCTGTTTTTT. The variable domain in full, with the rest retrieved from reference TRBV7-6 and TRBJ2-2, is GAGVSQSPRYKVTKRGQDVALRCDPISGHVSLYWYRQALGQGPEFLTYFNYEAQQDKSGLPNDRFSAERPEGSISTLTIQRTEQRDSAMYRCASSAQGALNTGELFFGEGSRLTVL.

This chain connects TRBV7-2 to TRBJ1-2; D is unclear. The CDR3 sequence is 13 residues long. Germline V CDR1 and CDR2: SGHTA, FQGNSA. V was shortened by 3 bases and J by 3 bases, with 8 bases between the two germline ends. The DNA for the CDR3 is TGTGCCAGCAGCTTGATGAGTGACTATGGCTACACCTTC. Translation: CASSLMSDYGYTF. The variable domain in full, completed from reference TRBV7-2 and TRBJ1-2, reads GAGVSQSPSNKVTEKGKDVELRCDPISGHTALYWYRQSLGQGLEFLIYFQGNSAPDKSGLPSDRFSAERTGGSVSTLTIQRTQQEDSAVYLCASSLMSDYGYTFGSGTRLTVV.

This clone has only a few counts. J is TRBJ1-1 and V is TRBV30, with a weak D call TRBD1 (5 bases). CDR1 GTSNPN and CDR2 SVGIG come from the germline V gene (reference sequence). This CDR3 has 13 amino acids. V dropped 4 bases and J dropped 7 bases, with 16 bases sitting between them. The CDR3 coding sequence is TGTGCCTGGACCGGGCAGGGCGAGAGTGAAGCTTTCTTT. Its protein is CAWTGQGESEAFF. Using reference TRBV30 and TRBJ1-1 for the parts outside the CDR3, the full variable domain is SQTIHQWPATLVQPVGSPLSLECTVEGTSNPNLYWYRQAAGRGLQLLFYSVGIGQISSEVPQNLSASRPQDRQFILSSKKLLLSDSGFYLCAWTGQGESEAFFGQGTRLTVV.

This chain connects TRBV5-7 to TRBJ2-1; 11 nucleotides agree with TRBD1. TRBV5-7 belongs to the ORF category, with a function that is uncertain. V lost 4 bases to trimming and J lost 5 bases; unmatched junction nucleotides: 5. This CDR3 has 15 amino acids. CDR3 in DNA: TGTGCCAGCAGCCCCGGACAGGGGGCACACAATGAGCAGTTCTTC. Protein product: CASSPGQGAHNEQFF.

In this sample, this clone turned up a few times. This sequence joins TRBV4-2 and TRBJ2-1; D remains ambiguous. The CDR3 runs 15 residues. Trimming took 6 bases from V and 1 from J, leaving 13 bases between them. Germline CDR1 LGHNA, CDR2 YNFKEQ. The CDR3 bases are TGTGCCAGCAGTTACGCGGCTACTTCCTACAATGAGCAGTTCTTC. Translating gives CASSYAATSYNEQFF.

The chain joins TRBV4-3 to TRBJ1-1, with D uncertain. CDR1 and CDR2 from the germline V gene are LGHNA and YSLEER. The V and J ends lost 0 bases and 6 bases respectively, with 11 bases between them. This CDR3 region has 14 residues. The CDR3 protein is CASSQDKGRAEAFF. The CDR3 nucleotides read TGCGCCAGCAGCCAAGACAAAGGGCGGGCTGAAGCTTTCTTT.

CDR3 in DNA: TGTGCCAGCAGCTTAGTACGCAGTGGCGGGGAGCTGTTTTTT. Protein product: CASSLVRSGGELFF. The chain links TRBV7-2 to TRBJ2-2; D unresolved. The CDR3 runs to 14 residues. The V end lost 1 base, the J end lost 7 bases, and 10 bases lay between the germline ends. Germline loops: CDR1 SGHTA, CDR2 FQGNSA.

This clone was detected once. V gene TRBV2 combines with J gene TRBJ2-5; D unclear. The germline CDR1 and CDR2 sequences are SNHLY and FYNNEI. V lost 4 bases, J lost 5 bases, and 14 bases lay in between. This CDR3 is built from 14 residues. This CDR3 is CASSVWSSRETQYF. The CDR3 DNA is TGTGCCAGCAGTGTCTGGAGCTCTAGGGAGACCCAGTACTTC.

J is TRBJ1-1 and V is TRBV5-6; D might be TRBD1 (6 bases). The V and J ends lost 4 bases and 3 bases respectively, with 16 bases between them. From germline, CDR1 is SGHDT and CDR2 YYEEEE. CDR3 length: 15 amino acids. The DNA of the CDR3 is TGTGCCAGCAGCCTGACAGGCGTTTTTGACACTGAAGCTTTCTTT. Translated, it gives CASSLTGVFDTEAFF.

The V gene is TRBV11-3, the J gene TRBJ2-3; TRBD1 aligns across 11 bases. J was trimmed by 4 bases and V by 1 base; bases with no gene match: 7. CDR1 is SGHNT, CDR2 YENEEA, per germline. The CDR3 is 17 residues long. The CDR3 sequence: CASSLGGTGGLADTQYF. As DNA, the CDR3 is TGTGCCAGCAGCTTAGGCGGGACAGGGGGTCTCGCAGATACGCAGTATTTT.

This CDR3 is CASSNRGGLAGDTQETQYF. The CDR3, as DNA: TGTGCCAGCAGCAACCGCGGCGGACTAGCGGGGGACACCCAAGAGACCCAGTACTTC. V is TRBV7-9 and J is TRBJ2-5; 13 positions agree with TRBD2. V shed 5 bases, J shed 1 base, and the junction held 13 bases outside the gene matches. This CDR3 has 19 amino acids. The germline CDR1 and CDR2 sequences are SEHNR and FQNEAQ (reference sequence).

The chain uses TRBV28 and TRBJ1-4, with 8 bases identical to TRBD1. Germline lookup yields CDR1 MDHEN and CDR2 SYDVKM. The CDR3 length is 15 residues. J was trimmed by 8 bases and V by 5 bases; bases with no gene match: 10. For the CDR3, the DNA is TGTGCCAGCAGTCTCCTAGGACAGGGACAAGAAAAACTGTTTTTT. It is translated as CASSLLGQGQEKLFF.

The V and J genes are TRBV19 and TRBJ1-2; D not certain. This CDR3 is 11 amino acids long. Germline CDR1 LNHDA, CDR2 SQIVND (reference sequence). Between the trimmed V and J ends, which lost 6 bases and 0 bases, there was a span of 2 bases. CDR3 nucleotides: TGTGCCAGTAGCTCTAACTATGGCTACACCTTC. Translation: CASSSNYGYTF.